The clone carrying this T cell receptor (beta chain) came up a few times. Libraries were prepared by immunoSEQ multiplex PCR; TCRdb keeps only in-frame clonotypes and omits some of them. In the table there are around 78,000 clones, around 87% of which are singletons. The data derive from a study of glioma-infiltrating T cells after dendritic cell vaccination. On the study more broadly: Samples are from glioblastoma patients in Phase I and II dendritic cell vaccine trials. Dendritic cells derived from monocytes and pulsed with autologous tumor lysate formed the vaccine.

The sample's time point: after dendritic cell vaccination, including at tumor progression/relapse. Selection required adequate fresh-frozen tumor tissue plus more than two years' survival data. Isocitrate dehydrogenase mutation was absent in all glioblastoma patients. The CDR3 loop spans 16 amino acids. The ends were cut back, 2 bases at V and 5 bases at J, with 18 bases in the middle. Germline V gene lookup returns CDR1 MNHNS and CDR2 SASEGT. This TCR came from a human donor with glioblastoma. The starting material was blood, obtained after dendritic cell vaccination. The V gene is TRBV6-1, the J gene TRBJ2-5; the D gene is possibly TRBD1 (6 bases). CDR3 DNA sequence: TGTGCCAGCAGTGAACAGCCAGTCAGGGGCTGGGAGACCCAGTACTTC. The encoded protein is CASSEQPVRGWETQYF.